This is a list of T cell receptor beta chains from one sample in a study of spatial heterogeneity in lung cancer. TCRdb itself ran the 5' RACE reads through MiXCR, one entry per CDR3 protein. This sample has about 11,000 distinct CDR3 sequences, with about a sixth found just once. The sample was PBMCs, taken at surgery. These receptor sequences come from a male donor with early-stage non-small cell lung cancer. Each CDR3 is given with its conserved first and last residue. The D gene is left open where the match is weak. The listing skips clone size in some rows; elsewhere it reads once, few, many or a size class.

J | V | size | length | D | DNA | CDR3
TRBJ2-1 | TRBV5-1 | NA | 15 | TRBD2 | TGCGCCAGCAGCTTGGGGTTTAGCGGGAGAAATGAGCAGTTCTTC | CASSLGFSGRNEQFF
TRBJ1-6 | TRBV3-1 | many | 17 | NA | TGTGCCAGCAGCCTCGGTCGGAGAGGCTCCTATAATTCACCCCTCCACTTT | CASSLGRRGSYNSPLHF
TRBJ2-1 | TRBV4-1 | few | 15 | NA | TGCGCCAGCAGCACCGGGACTGTCTCCTACAATGAGCAGTTCTTC | CASSTGTVSYNEQFF
TRBJ1-2 | TRBV5-1 | NA | 18 | NA | TGCGCCAGCAGCTTGTCTGTAAGCAGCGACTCTTCTAACTATGGCTACACCTTC | CASSLSVSSDSSNYGYTF
TRBJ1-5 | TRBV28 | many | 13 | NA | TGTGCCAGCAGTTTAGTAAGCAATCAGCCCCAGCATTTT | CASSLVSNQPQHF
TRBJ1-2 | TRBV3-1 | NA | 14 | NA | TGTGCCAGCAGCCGAGATGGACAGTTTTATGGCTACACCTTC | CASSRDGQFYGYTF
TRBJ2-1 | TRBV20-1 | few | 15 | TRBD2 | TGCAGTGTGTTTAGCGGGAGTGGTATCTGGGATGAGCAGTTCTTC | CSVFSGSGIWDEQFF
TRBJ1-1 | TRBV27 | few | 19 | TRBD1 | TGTGCCAGCAGTTTATCGGCCCCTCTGGAGGGGGCGCCTAACACTGAAGCTTTCTTT | CASSLSAPLEGAPNTEAFF
TRBJ1-6 | TRBV27 | NA | 15 | TRBD1 | TGTGCCAGCAGTCGCAGGGACAGGGATAATTCACCCCTCCACTTT | CASSRRDRDNSPLHF
TRBJ2-6 | TRBV5-1 | few | 15 | NA | TGCGCCAGCAGCCTCGACTACTCTGGGGCCAACGTCCTGACTTTC | CASSLDYSGANVLTF
TRBJ2-2 | TRBV14 | few | 15 | NA | TGTGCCAGCAGCCAAGTACAGGGCGGCACCGGGGAGCTGTTTTTT | CASSQVQGGTGELFF
TRBJ1-3 | TRBV12-3/TRBV12-4 | NA | 13 | NA | TGTGCCAGCAGCTTTATTAAGGGAAACACCATATATTTT | CASSFIKGNTIYF
TRBJ1-2 | TRBV27 | few | 12 | NA | TGTGCCAGCAGTTTCAACATAGACGGCTACACCTTC | CASSFNIDGYTF
TRBJ1-1 | TRBV7-9 | many | 14 | NA | TGTGCCACCCACCCGCTACCAGGGAACACTGAAGCTTTCTTT | CATHPLPGNTEAFF
TRBJ1-2 | TRBV7-2 | NA | 14 | NA | TGTGCCAGCAGCTTAGTGGGCAAAAACTATGGCTACACCTTC | CASSLVGKNYGYTF
TRBJ2-3 | TRBV3-1 | NA | 14 | NA | TGTGCCAGCAGCCAAGACACGACCGGCGATACGCAGTATTTT | CASSQDTTGDTQYF
TRBJ2-7 | TRBV28 | NA | 12 | NA | TGTGCCAGCACCTCGAATTCCTACGAGCAGTACTTC | CASTSNSYEQYF
TRBJ2-5 | TRBV6-1 | NA | 17 | TRBD2 | TGTGCCAGCAGCCCCTGGTGGGCAGGGAGGGGTCAAGAGACCCAGTACTTC | CASSPWWAGRGQETQYF
TRBJ2-7 | TRBV12-3/TRBV12-4 | NA | 13 | TRBD1 | TGTGCCAGCAGTCCGGGACAGGGTGGCGAGCAGTACTTC | CASSPGQGGEQYF
TRBJ1-4 | TRBV21-1 | NA | 15 | NA | TGTGCCAGCCCTACATGCGTCCTTAGTAATGAAAAACTGTTTTTT | CASPTCVLSNEKLFF
TRBJ2-3 | TRBV20-1 | few | 14 | TRBD2 | TGCAGTGCTAGGAAGGCGGGAGGGGTAGATACGCAGTATTTT | CSARKAGGVDTQYF
TRBJ1-5 | TRBV15 | many | 15 | NA | TGTGCCACCAGGCTCAACCAGGAAAACAATCAGCCCCAGCATTTT | CATRLNQENNQPQHF
TRBJ1-1 | TRBV29-1 | NA | 13 | NA | TGCAGCGTTGGACAGTTTGAGAACACTGAAGCTTTCTTT | CSVGQFENTEAFF
TRBJ1-2 | TRBV29-1 | NA | 11 | TRBD1 | TGCAGCGTTCGAACAGGGGCTGGCTACACCTTC | CSVRTGAGYTF
TRBJ1-1 | TRBV10-3 | many | 13 | NA | TGTGCCATCACTACAGGGATGAACACTGAAGCTTTCTTT | CAITTGMNTEAFF
TRBJ2-2 | TRBV7-7 | many | 16 | NA | TGTGCTAGCAGCCTCGCCCGTACAGGGCAGGTCGGGGAGCTGTTTTTT | CASSLARTGQVGELFF
TRBJ1-1 | TRBV12-3/TRBV12-4 | NA | 14 | TRBD1 | TGTGCCAGCAGCCCCGGGACAGGGTCCACTGAAGCTTTCTTT | CASSPGTGSTEAFF
TRBJ2-2 | TRBV18 | NA | 20 | TRBD2 | TGTGCCAGCTCAACCCTCCCCCCGACTAGCGGGAGGTTGAACACCGGGGAGCTGTTTTTT | CASSTLPPTSGRLNTGELFF
TRBJ2-7 | TRBV7-9 | NA | 16 | TRBD1 | TGTGCCAGCAGCTTAGCGACAGGGGGACGGTCCTACGAGCAGTACTTC | CASSLATGGRSYEQYF
TRBJ2-5 | TRBV20-1 | NA | 18 | TRBD2 | TGCAGTGGCGGGACTAGCGGGAGGGGAGGGGTTTATGAAGAGACCCAGTACTTC | CSGGTSGRGGVYEETQYF
TRBJ2-7 | TRBV28 | few | 11 | NA | TGTGCCAGCAGTTTATCTTCCGAGCAGTACTTC | CASSLSSEQYF
TRBJ2-7 | TRBV3-1 | NA | 16 | TRBD2 | TGTGCCAGCAGCCACAGGACTAGCGGGAGGCCCTACGAGCAGTACTTC | CASSHRTSGRPYEQYF
TRBJ2-1 | TRBV5-1 | few | 15 | TRBD2 | TGCGCCAGCAGCTGGACTAGCGGCAAATACAATGAGCAGTTCTTC | CASSWTSGKYNEQFF
TRBJ2-3 | TRBV13 | many | 15 | NA | TGTGCCAGCAGCCCCGGGACTTTTAGCACAGATACGCAGTATTTT | CASSPGTFSTDTQYF
TRBJ1-2 | TRBV6-1 | few | 11 | NA | TGTGCCAGCCAGGAGGGCTATGGCTACACCTTC | CASQEGYGYTF
TRBJ2-6 | TRBV28 | many | 14 | NA | TGTGCCAGCAGTTCAGGGGCCGGGGCCAACGTCCTGACTTTC | CASSSGAGANVLTF
TRBJ1-2 | TRBV7-9 | NA | 17 | NA | TGTGCCAGCAGTTTAGGCCCCCCCACGACAGATAACTATGGCTACACCTTC | CASSLGPPTTDNYGYTF
TRBJ2-7 | TRBV10-1 | NA | 14 | NA | TGCGCCAGCAGTGAGTCGACCCGCCGTGGCGTGCAGTACTTC | CASSESTRRGVQYF
TRBJ2-7 | TRBV14 | many | 14 | NA | TGTGCCAGCAGCCAAGTCTCTAGCCACTACGAGCAGTACTTC | CASSQVSSHYEQYF
TRBJ2-1 | TRBV29-1 | many | 15 | NA | TGCAGCGTTGAAGGGAGAGGGGTGTCCTACAATGAGCAGTTCTTC | CSVEGRGVSYNEQFF
TRBJ2-5 | TRBV7-6 | few | 15 | NA | TGTGCCAGCAGCTTAGGGGGGGGCGACCAAGAGACCCAGTACTTC | CASSLGGGDQETQYF
TRBJ1-5 | TRBV4-1 | medium-sized | 17 | NA | TGCGCCAGCAGTGGGGCGATCGGAGTGGGCCCCAATCAGCCCCAGCATTTT | CASSGAIGVGPNQPQHF
TRBJ1-1 | TRBV7-2 | NA | 14 | NA | TGTGCCAGCAGCTTACAGGGCCCGAACACTGAAGCTTTCTTT | CASSLQGPNTEAFF
TRBJ1-1 | TRBV18 | few | 15 | TRBD1 | TGTGCCAGCTCCCCGGGGACAGGGGGTTGGACTGAAGCTTTCTTT | CASSPGTGGWTEAFF
TRBJ2-3 | TRBV28 | many | 14 | NA | TGTGCCAGCAGTTTACGCCCCCCGGCTGATACGCAGTATTTT | CASSLRPPADTQYF
TRBJ2-2 | TRBV7-8 | medium-sized | 15 | NA | TGTGCCAGCAGCCCGATTTCTAGCGCCACCGGGGAGCTGTTTTTT | CASSPISSATGELFF
TRBJ2-7 | TRBV9 | NA | 16 | TRBD2 | TGTGCCAGCAGCCTTCTACCGGGACTAGCGGGTTCCGAGCAGTACTTC | CASSLLPGLAGSEQYF
TRBJ2-1 | TRBV20-1 | NA | 15 | TRBD1 | TGCAGTGCCCCGCACCACAGGGGGCGCGTCAATGAGCAGTTCTTC | CSAPHHRGRVNEQFF
TRBJ2-1 | TRBV28 | NA | 15 | NA | TGTGCCAGCAGTCGTGGGGGAGCAAGCTACAATGAGCAGTTCTTC | CASSRGGASYNEQFF
TRBJ2-7 | TRBV11-2 | many | 12 | NA | TGTGCCAGCAGCTTAACGGGTCACGAGCAGTACTTC | CASSLTGHEQYF
TRBJ1-4 | TRBV20-1 | many | 16 | TRBD1 | TGCAGTGCTGGAGAGGGCGGACAGGGAGGTTATGAAAAACTGTTTTTT | CSAGEGGQGGYEKLFF
TRBJ2-1 | TRBV11-2 | few | 12 | NA | TGTGCCAGCAGCGGGCCGCTTTTTGAGCAGTTCTTC | CASSGPLFEQFF
TRBJ2-1 | TRBV7-9 | many | 16 | TRBD2 | TGTGCCAGCAGCCCCCGGGGTAGCGGGACAAGGAATGAGCAGTTCTTC | CASSPRGSGTRNEQFF